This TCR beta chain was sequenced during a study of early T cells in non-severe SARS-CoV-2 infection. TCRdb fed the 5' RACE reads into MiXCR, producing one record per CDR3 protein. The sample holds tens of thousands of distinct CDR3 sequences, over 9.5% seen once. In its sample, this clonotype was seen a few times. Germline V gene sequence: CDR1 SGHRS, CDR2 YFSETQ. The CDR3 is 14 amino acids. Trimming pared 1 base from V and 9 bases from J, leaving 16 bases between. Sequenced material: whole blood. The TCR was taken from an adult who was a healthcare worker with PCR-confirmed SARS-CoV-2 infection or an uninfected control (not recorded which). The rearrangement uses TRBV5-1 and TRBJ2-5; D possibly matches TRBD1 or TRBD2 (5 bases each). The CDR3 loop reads CASSLSGTENPQYF. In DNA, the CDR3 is TGCGCCAGCAGCTTGTCCGGGACGGAGAATCCCCAGTACTTC.